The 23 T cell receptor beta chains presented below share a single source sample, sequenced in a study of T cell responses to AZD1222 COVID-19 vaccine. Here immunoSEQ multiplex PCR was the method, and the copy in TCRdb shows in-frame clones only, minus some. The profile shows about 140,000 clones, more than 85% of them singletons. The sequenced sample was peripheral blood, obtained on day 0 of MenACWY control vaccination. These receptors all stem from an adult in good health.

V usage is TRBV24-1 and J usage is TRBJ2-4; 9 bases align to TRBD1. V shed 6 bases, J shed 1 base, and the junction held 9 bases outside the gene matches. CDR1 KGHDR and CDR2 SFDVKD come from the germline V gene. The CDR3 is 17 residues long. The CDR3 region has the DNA TGTGCCACCAGTCCCGGGACAGGGCCGGGGGCCAAAAACATTCAGTACTTC. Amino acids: CATSPGTGPGAKNIQYF.

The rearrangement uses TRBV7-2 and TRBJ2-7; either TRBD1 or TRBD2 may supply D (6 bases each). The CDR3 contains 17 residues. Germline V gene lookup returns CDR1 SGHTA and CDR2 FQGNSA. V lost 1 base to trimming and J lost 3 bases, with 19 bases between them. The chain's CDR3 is CASSLEGGRGYYYEQYF. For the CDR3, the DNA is TGTGCCAGCAGCTTAGAAGGGGGGCGGGGCTACTACTACGAGCAGTACTTC.

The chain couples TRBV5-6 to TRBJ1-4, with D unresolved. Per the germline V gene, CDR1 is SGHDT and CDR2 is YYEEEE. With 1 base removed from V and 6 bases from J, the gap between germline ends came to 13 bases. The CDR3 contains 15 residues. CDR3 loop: CASSLISDGYEKLFF. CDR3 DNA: TGTGCCAGCAGCTTGATCTCGGACGGTTATGAAAAACTGTTTTTT.

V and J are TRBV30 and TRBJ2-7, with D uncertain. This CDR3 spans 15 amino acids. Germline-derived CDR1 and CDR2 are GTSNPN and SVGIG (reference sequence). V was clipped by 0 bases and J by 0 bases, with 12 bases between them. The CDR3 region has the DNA TGTGCCTGGAGTGTAGTAGGGCAGGCCTCCTACGAGCAGTACTTC. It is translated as CAWSVVGQASYEQYF.

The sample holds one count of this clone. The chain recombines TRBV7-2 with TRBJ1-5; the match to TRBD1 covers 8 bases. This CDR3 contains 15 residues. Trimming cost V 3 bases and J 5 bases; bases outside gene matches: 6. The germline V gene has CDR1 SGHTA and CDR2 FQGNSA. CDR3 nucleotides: TGTGCCAGCAGCTTGACAGGGGACACCGATCAGCCCCAGCATTTT. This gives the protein CASSLTGDTDQPQHF. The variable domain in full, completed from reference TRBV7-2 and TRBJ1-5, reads GAGVSQSPSNKVTEKGKDVELRCDPISGHTALYWYRQSLGQGLEFLIYFQGNSAPDKSGLPSDRFSAERTGGSVSTLTIQRTQQEDSAVYLCASSLTGDTDQPQHFGDGTRLSIL.

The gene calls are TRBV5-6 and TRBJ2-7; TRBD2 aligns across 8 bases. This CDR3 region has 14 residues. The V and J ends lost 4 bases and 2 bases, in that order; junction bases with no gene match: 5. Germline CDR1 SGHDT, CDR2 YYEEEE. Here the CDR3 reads CASSLSGRAYEQYF. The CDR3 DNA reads TGTGCCAGCAGCCTAAGCGGGAGAGCCTACGAGCAGTACTTC.

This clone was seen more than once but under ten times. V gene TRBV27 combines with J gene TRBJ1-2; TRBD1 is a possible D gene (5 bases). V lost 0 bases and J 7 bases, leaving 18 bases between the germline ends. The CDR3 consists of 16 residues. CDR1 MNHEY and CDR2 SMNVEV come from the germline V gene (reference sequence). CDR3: CASSLSSQGSPFGYTF. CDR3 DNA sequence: TGTGCCAGCAGTTTATCTAGCCAGGGCAGCCCCTTTGGCTACACCTTC.

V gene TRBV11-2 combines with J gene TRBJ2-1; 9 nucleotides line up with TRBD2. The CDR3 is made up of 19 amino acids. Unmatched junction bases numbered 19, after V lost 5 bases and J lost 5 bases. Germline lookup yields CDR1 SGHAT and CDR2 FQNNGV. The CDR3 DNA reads TGTGCCAGCAGCCCAGGGCGTGGCGGGAGGGCCGAGGTCAACAATGAGCAGTTCTTC. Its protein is CASSPGRGGRAEVNNEQFF.

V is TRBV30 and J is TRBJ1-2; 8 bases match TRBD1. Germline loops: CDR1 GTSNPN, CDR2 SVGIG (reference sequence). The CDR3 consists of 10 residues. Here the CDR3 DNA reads TGTGGTGCAGGGGGCTCTGGCTACACCTTC. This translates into CGAGGSGYTF.

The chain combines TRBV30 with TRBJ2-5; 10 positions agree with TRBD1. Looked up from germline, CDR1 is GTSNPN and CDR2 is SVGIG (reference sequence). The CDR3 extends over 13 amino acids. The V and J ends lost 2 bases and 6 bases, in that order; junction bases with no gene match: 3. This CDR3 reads CAWSMGQGKTQYF. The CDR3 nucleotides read TGTGCCTGGAGTATGGGACAGGGGAAGACCCAGTACTTC.

For the CDR3, the DNA is TGTGCCAGCTCTGGGGGGAACGAAGCTTTCTTT. Translating it yields CASSGGNEAFF. The genes are TRBV2 and TRBJ1-1; perhaps TRBD1 as D (5 bases). CDR1 and CDR2 (germline): SNHLY, FYNNEI. The CDR3 is made up of 11 amino acids. V dropped 8 bases and J dropped 8 bases, with 12 bases sitting between them.

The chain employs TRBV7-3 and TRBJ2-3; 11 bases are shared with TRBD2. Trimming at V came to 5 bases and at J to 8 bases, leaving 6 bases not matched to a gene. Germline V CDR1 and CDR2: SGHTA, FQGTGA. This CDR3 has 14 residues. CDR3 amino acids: CASSETLAGATQYF. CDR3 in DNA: TGTGCCAGCAGCGAGACACTAGCGGGAGCTACGCAGTATTTT. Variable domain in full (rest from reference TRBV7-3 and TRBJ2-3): GAGVSQTPSNKVTEKGKYVELRCDPISGHTALYWYRQSLGQGPEFLIYFQGTGAADDSGLPNDRFFAVRPEGSVSTLKIQRTERGDSAVYLCASSETLAGATQYFGPGTRLTVL.

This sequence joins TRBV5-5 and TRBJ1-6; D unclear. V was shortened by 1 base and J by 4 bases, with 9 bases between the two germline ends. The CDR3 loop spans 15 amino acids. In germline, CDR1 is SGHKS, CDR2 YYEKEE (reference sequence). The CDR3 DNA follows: TGTGCCAGCAGCTTGAGAGCAACATATAATTCACCCCTCCACTTT. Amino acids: CASSLRATYNSPLHF.

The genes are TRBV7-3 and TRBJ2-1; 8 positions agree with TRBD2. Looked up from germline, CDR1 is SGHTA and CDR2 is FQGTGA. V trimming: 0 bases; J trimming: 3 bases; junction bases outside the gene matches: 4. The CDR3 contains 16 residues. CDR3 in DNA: TGTGCCAGCAGCTTAACTAGCGGGATGGGCTACAATGAGCAGTTCTTC. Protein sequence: CASSLTSGMGYNEQFF.

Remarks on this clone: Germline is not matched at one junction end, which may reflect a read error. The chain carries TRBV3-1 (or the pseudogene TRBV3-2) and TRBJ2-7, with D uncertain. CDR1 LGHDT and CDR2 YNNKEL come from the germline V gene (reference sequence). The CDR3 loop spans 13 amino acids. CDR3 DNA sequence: TGTGCCAGCAGCCAAGACGTATCTGGGCCGGCCCAGTTC. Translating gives CASSQDVSGPAQF.

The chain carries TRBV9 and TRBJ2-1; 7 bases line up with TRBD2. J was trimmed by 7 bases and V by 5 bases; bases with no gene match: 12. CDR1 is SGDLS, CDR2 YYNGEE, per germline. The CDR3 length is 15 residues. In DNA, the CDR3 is TGTGCCAGCAGTTCCAACGGGGGGAGACAGAATGAGCAGTTCTTC. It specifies CASSSNGGRQNEQFF.

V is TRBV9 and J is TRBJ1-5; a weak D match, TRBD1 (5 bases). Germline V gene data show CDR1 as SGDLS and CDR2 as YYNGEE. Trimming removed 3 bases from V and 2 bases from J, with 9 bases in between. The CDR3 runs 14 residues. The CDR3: CASSEGWGNQPQHF. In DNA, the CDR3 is TGTGCCAGCAGCGAGGGGTGGGGCAATCAGCCCCAGCATTTT.

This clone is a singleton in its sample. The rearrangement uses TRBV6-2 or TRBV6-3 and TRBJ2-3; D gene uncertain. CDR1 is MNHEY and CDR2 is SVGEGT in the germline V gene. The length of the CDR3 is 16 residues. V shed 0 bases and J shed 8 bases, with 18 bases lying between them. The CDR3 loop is CASSYSSSSPFGTQYF. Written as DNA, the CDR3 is TGTGCCAGCAGTTACTCGAGTAGCTCACCCTTTGGTACGCAGTATTTT.

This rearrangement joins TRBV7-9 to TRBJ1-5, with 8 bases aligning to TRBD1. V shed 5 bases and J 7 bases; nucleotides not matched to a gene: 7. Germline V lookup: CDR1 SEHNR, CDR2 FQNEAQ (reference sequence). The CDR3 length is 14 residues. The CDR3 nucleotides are TGTGCCAGCAGCCGCGGACAGGGCCAACAGCCCCAGCATTTT. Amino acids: CASSRGQGQQPQHF.

This chain's CDR3 is CASSLGQGRTDTQYF. Here the CDR3 DNA reads TGTGCCAGCAGCTTAGGACAGGGGAGGACAGATACGCAGTATTTT. The genes are TRBV7-2 and TRBJ2-3; 8 nucleotides line up with TRBD1. This CDR3 has 15 amino acids. Trimming cost V 1 base and J 3 bases; bases outside gene matches: 3. Germline CDR1 reads SGHTA; CDR2 reads FQGNSA.

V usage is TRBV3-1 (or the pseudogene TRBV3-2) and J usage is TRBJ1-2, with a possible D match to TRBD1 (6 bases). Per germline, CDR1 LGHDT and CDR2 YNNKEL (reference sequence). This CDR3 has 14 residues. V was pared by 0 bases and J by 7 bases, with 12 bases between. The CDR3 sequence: CASSQDWGGLGYTF. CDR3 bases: TGTGCCAGCAGCCAAGATTGGGGGGGCCTTGGCTACACCTTC.

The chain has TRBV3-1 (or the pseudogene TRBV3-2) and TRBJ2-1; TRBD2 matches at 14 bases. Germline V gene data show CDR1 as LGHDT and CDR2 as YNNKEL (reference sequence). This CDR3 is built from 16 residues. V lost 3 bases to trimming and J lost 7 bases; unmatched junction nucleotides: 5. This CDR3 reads CASSHGTSGSGNEQFF. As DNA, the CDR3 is TGTGCCAGCAGCCATGGGACTAGCGGGAGCGGGAATGAGCAGTTCTTC.

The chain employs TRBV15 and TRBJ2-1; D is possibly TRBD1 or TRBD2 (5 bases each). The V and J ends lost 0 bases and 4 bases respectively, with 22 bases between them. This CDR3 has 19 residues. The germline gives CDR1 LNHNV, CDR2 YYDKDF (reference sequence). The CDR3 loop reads CATSREGRDASLRYNEQFF. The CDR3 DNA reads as TGTGCCACCAGCAGAGAGGGAAGGGACGCTAGCCTTCGATACAATGAGCAGTTCTTC.